Below are 26 T cell receptor beta chains sequenced from a single sample in a study of molecular identifiers for immune sequencing clone quantification. TCRdb ran MiXCR on the PCR reads and lists one entry per CDR3 protein. The data contain approximately 680,000 distinct CDR3 sequences, roughly 25% of them singletons. Sequencing was carried out using naive CD8+ T cells from blood, with Jurkat cell RNA spiked in. Documented subset: FACS-sorted CD8+CD4-CCR7+CD45RA+ naive T cells. The receptors were gathered from a human donor in good health. Some libraries in this study had Jurkat cell RNA spiked in.

The J gene is TRBJ2-1, the V gene TRBV19, with D possibly matching TRBD1 (7 bases). Trimming shortened V by 5 bases and J by 4 bases, and 15 bases separated the two germline ends. The V gene's germline CDR1 is LNHDA and CDR2 SQIVND (reference sequence). The CDR3 totals 15 residues. Here the CDR3 DNA reads TGTGCCAGTAGTGCGGGACAGCGTAGTTACAATGAGCAGTTCTTC. Its protein is CASSAGQRSYNEQFF. The full variable domain, with the rest looked up from reference TRBV19 and TRBJ2-1, is DGGITQSPKYLFRKEGQNVTLSCEQNLNHDAMYWYRQDPGQGLRLIYYSQIVNDFQKGDIAEGYSVSREKKESFPLTVTSAQKNPTAFYLCASSAGQRSYNEQFFGPGTRLTVL.

The chain links TRBV7-9 to TRBJ1-5; no reliable D call. V was clipped by 2 bases and J by 7 bases, with 15 bases between them. The CDR3 runs 15 residues. CDR1 and CDR2 from the germline V gene are SEHNR and FQNEAQ (reference sequence). CDR3 sequence: CASSLNVGMEQPQHF. For the CDR3, the DNA is TGTGCCAGCAGCTTAAATGTGGGGATGGAGCAGCCCCAGCATTTT. The whole variable domain, remainder taken from reference TRBV7-9 and TRBJ1-5, is DTGVSQNPRHKITKRGQNVTFRCDPISEHNRLYWYRQTLGQGPEFLTYFQNEAQLEKSRLLSDRFSAERPKGSFSTLEIQRTEQGDSAMYLCASSLNVGMEQPQHFGDGTRLSIL.

As concerns this clonotype: One end of the junction fails to match germline, which may point to a read error. The V gene is TRBV28, the J gene TRBJ2-7; 11 positions agree with TRBD2. Per the germline V gene, CDR1 is MDHEN and CDR2 is SYDVKM. The CDR3 sequence is 14 residues long. The CDR3 spells CVSSSGTSGYEQYF. As DNA, the CDR3 is TGTGTCAGCAGTTCCGGGACTAGCGGATACGAGCAGTACTTC.

This clonotype was seen a handful of times. V and J are TRBV11-2 and TRBJ2-7, with D uncertain. Germline CDR1 reads SGHAT; CDR2 reads FQNNGV. V lost 5 bases, J lost 6 bases, and 14 bases lay in between. There are 13 residues in the CDR3. CDR3 coding DNA: TGTGCCAGCAGCACCTACCCGGCCAGCGAGCAGTACTTC. Amino acid sequence: CASSTYPASEQYF. The full variable domain, completed using reference TRBV11-2 and TRBJ2-7, is EAGVAQSPRYKIIEKRQSVAFWCNPISGHATLYWYQQILGQGPKLLIQFQNNGVVDDSQLPKDRFSAERLKGVDSTLKIQPAKLEDSAVYLCASSTYPASEQYFGPGTRLTVT.

This clonotype was detected a few times. The rearrangement links TRBV7-6 to TRBJ1-2; no definite D call. The CDR3 spans 13 residues. Germline CDR1 and CDR2: SGHVS and FNYEAQ. The V and J ends lost 2 bases and 2 bases respectively, with 6 bases between them. Written as DNA, the CDR3 is TGTGCCAGCAGCTTAATGGGGAACTATGGCTACACCTTC. This sequence encodes CASSLMGNYGYTF.

Many counts were recorded for this clonotype. The V and J genes are TRBV4-3 and TRBJ1-1, with a tentative D call TRBD1 (5 bases). CDR3 length: 15 residues. Between the trimmed V and J ends, which lost 0 bases and 7 bases, there was a span of 15 bases. Germline V gives CDR1 LGHNA, CDR2 YSLEER. CDR3 DNA sequence: TGCGCCAGCAGCCAAGATCGAGGGACGGAGAATGAAGCTTTCTTT. This codes for CASSQDRGTENEAFF.

The rearrangement joins TRBV28 to TRBJ2-2, with 15 positions matching TRBD2. CDR3 length: 21 residues. Trimming took 5 bases from V and 2 from J; bases not matched to a gene: 15. Germline V gene sequence: CDR1 MDHEN, CDR2 SYDVKM. The DNA for the CDR3 is TGTGCCAGCAGTCCCCATACGGGACTAGCGGGGGGTGTTAAAAACACCGGGGAGCTGTTTTTT. This codes for CASSPHTGLAGGVKNTGELFF.

This clonotype has at least ten counts. V usage is TRBV28 and J usage is TRBJ1-1; no reliable D call. The CDR3 covers 13 residues. Germline lookup yields CDR1 MDHEN and CDR2 SYDVKM. V lost 3 bases and J lost 3, with 8 bases in between. CDR3 bases: TGTGCCAGCAGTTTCCCAGGCTACACTGAAGCTTTCTTT. As protein: CASSFPGYTEAFF.

This clonotype was seen repeatedly, ten times or more. CDR3 loop: CASGWGQRYEQYF. The CDR3 nucleotides read TGTGCCAGCGGCTGGGGACAGCGCTACGAGCAGTACTTC. The chain employs TRBV12-3 or TRBV12-4 and TRBJ2-7, with 7 bases identical to TRBD1. The CDR3 totals 13 residues. V gave up 8 bases and J gave up 3 bases; unmatched junction bases: 7.

V and J are TRBV12-3 or TRBV12-4 and TRBJ2-1; 8 nucleotides align to TRBD1. V lost 1 base, J lost 7 bases, and 3 bases stayed unmatched. This CDR3 has 14 residues. In DNA form, the CDR3 reads TGTGCCAGCAGTTTAGGGACAGGGAATAATGAGCAGTTCTTC. As protein: CASSLGTGNNEQFF.

This clonotype has ten or more counts. The rearrangement uses TRBV11-2 and TRBJ2-3; D is unclear. V was cut by 1 base and J by 0 bases, with 5 bases left in between. This CDR3 region has 14 residues. Germline V gene lookup returns CDR1 SGHAT and CDR2 FQNNGV. CDR3 nucleotide sequence: TGTGCCAGCAGCTTAGTTACTAGCACAGATACGCAGTATTTT. Its translation is CASSLVTSTDTQYF. The full variable domain, rest sourced from reference TRBV11-2 and TRBJ2-3, is EAGVAQSPRYKIIEKRQSVAFWCNPISGHATLYWYQQILGQGPKLLIQFQNNGVVDDSQLPKDRFSAERLKGVDSTLKIQPAKLEDSAVYLCASSLVTSTDTQYFGPGTRLTVL.

This clonotype was found a few times. The CDR3 sequence: CASSVDEVPYGYTF. CDR3 nucleotides: TGTGCCAGCAGCGTAGATGAGGTCCCCTATGGCTACACCTTC. This sequence joins TRBV9 and TRBJ1-2; D remains ambiguous. The germline V gene encodes CDR1 SGDLS and CDR2 YYNGEE. Between the trimmed V and J ends, which lost 0 bases and 4 bases, there was a span of 10 bases. The CDR3 loop spans 14 amino acids.

This clonotype was seen only a few times. The V and J genes are TRBV4-3 and TRBJ2-7; D is ambiguous. The ends were cut back, 0 bases at V and 2 bases at J, with 11 bases in the middle. The CDR3 sequence is 15 residues long. Germline V gene data show CDR1 as LGHNA and CDR2 as YSLEER. The CDR3 spells CASSQESRLTYEQYF. The CDR3 nucleotides are TGCGCCAGCAGCCAAGAGTCGCGGCTCACCTACGAGCAGTACTTC.

The chain uses TRBV5-1 and TRBJ2-3, with 7 nucleotides matching TRBD1. This CDR3 contains 14 residues. Germline CDR1 SGHRS, CDR2 YFSETQ. V lost 2 bases to trimming and J lost 3 bases; unmatched junction nucleotides: 3. The CDR3 sequence: CASSLRDRTDTQYF. The CDR3 coding sequence is TGCGCCAGCAGCTTACGGGACAGAACAGATACGCAGTATTTT.

This clonotype was observed a handful of times. The chain is built from TRBV11-2 and TRBJ1-4; D not certain. Germline values: CDR1 SGHAT, CDR2 FQNNGV. The CDR3 contains 15 residues. Deletions cut 5 bases from V and 0 bases from J, with 10 bases between. The CDR3 bases are TGTGCCAGCAGCGAACAGCGCTCAACTAATGAAAAACTGTTTTTT. Residues: CASSEQRSTNEKLFF.

The sample holds a few counts of this clonotype. The chain employs TRBV4-1 and TRBJ2-1, with 10 bases lining up with TRBD2. Germline CDR1 MGHRA, CDR2 YSYEKL. After removal of 4 bases from V and 6 bases from J, the junction contained 9 bases not matched to a gene. CDR3 length: 16 residues. CDR3 residues: CASSRLLAGVGNEQFF. The CDR3 DNA sequence: TGCGCCAGCAGCCGCTTGCTAGCGGGAGTGGGCAATGAGCAGTTCTTC.

This clonotype has a count of ten or more. This rearrangement joins TRBV7-9 to TRBJ2-1, with 7 bases identical to TRBD1. V was pared by 1 base and J by 10 bases, with 19 bases of the junction left unmatched. The CDR3 is 18 residues long. Per germline, CDR1 SEHNR and CDR2 FQNEAQ (reference sequence). CDR3 region: CASSLGAEDRVRDREQFF. CDR3 in DNA: TGTGCCAGCAGCTTAGGAGCGGAGGATAGGGTCCGGGACAGAGAGCAGTTCTTC.

This clonotype was seen more than once but under ten times. The rearrangement uses TRBV27 and TRBJ1-5, with TRBD1 matching over 10 bases. Germline values: CDR1 MNHEY, CDR2 SMNVEV (reference sequence). This CDR3 spans 18 amino acids. The V gene end was trimmed by 2 bases and the J gene end by 7 bases; junction bases not matched to a gene: 14. The CDR3 DNA reads TGTGCCAGCAGTTTAGGCGGCGGGGGGACAGGGGCCGGACAGCCCCAGCATTTT. This codes for CASSLGGGGTGAGQPQHF.

This clonotype showed up many times. CDR3 bases: TGCGCCAGCAGCCTGTTCCATCTTAACGAGCAGTACTTC. This sequence encodes CASSLFHLNEQYF. V usage is TRBV4-3 and J usage is TRBJ2-7; D remains unclear. Germline V lookup: CDR1 LGHNA, CDR2 YSLEER. Deletions cut 4 bases from V and 5 bases from J, with 12 bases between. The CDR3 runs to 13 residues.

Many counts were recorded for this clonotype. V and J are TRBV29-1 and TRBJ2-7; the match to TRBD1 covers 7 bases. The length of the CDR3 is 14 residues. V lost 2 bases to trimming and J lost 4 bases; unmatched junction nucleotides: 8. The germline CDR1 and CDR2 sequences are SQVTM and ANQGSEA. In DNA form, the CDR3 reads TGCAGCGTTGAACCCGGTTCAGGGGGTTACGAGCAGTACTTC. It translates to CSVEPGSGGYEQYF.

This clonotype came up many times. The rearrangement links TRBV2 to TRBJ2-5; D unresolved. Trimming took off 2 bases at V and 5 bases at J, with 3 bases between the two ends. The CDR3 has 11 residues. Germline V lookup: CDR1 SNHLY, CDR2 FYNNEI. CDR3 residues: CASSEIETQYF. As DNA, the CDR3 is TGTGCCAGCAGTGAAATTGAGACCCAGTACTTC.

The CDR3 nucleotides are TGTGCCAGCAGCTCAGGAGTGGGGGACACGCTAAATGAAAAACTGTTTTTT. This encodes CASSSGVGDTLNEKLFF. The rearrangement uses TRBV7-9 and TRBJ1-4; D might be TRBD1 (6 bases). The germline V gene has CDR1 SEHNR and CDR2 FQNEAQ (reference sequence). The CDR3 length is 17 residues. The V end lost 4 bases, the J end lost 5 bases, and 20 bases lay between the germline ends. Combining the CDR3 with reference TRBV7-9 and TRBJ1-4 gives the whole variable domain DTGVSQNPRHKITKRGQNVTFRCDPISEHNRLYWYRQTLGQGPEFLTYFQNEAQLEKSRLLSDRFSAERPKGSFSTLEIQRTEQGDSAMYLCASSSGVGDTLNEKLFFGSGTQLSVL.

This clonotype has ten or more counts. This chain joins TRBV7-6 and TRBJ1-2; unclear D gene. V was pared by 1 base and J by 5 bases, with 8 bases between. This CDR3 is built from 13 residues. CDR1 and CDR2 (germline): SGHVS, FNYEAQ. The CDR3 is CASSLDGKYGYTF. The CDR3 DNA follows: TGTGCCAGCAGCTTAGACGGGAAGTATGGCTACACCTTC.

The chain carries TRBV5-1 and TRBJ1-2; D is perhaps TRBD1 (5 bases). With 2 bases removed from V and 6 bases from J, the gap between germline ends came to 14 bases. Germline V gives CDR1 SGHRS, CDR2 YFSETQ. The CDR3 totals 14 residues. The CDR3 bases are TGCGCCAGCAGCTTTACGGCAGGAGGGGATGGCTACACCTTC. Protein product: CASSFTAGGDGYTF.

The V gene is TRBV4-3, the J gene TRBJ2-1, with TRBD1 as a possible D gene (6 bases). This CDR3 spans 15 amino acids. Germline lookup yields CDR1 LGHNA and CDR2 YSLEER. Trimming took 2 bases from V and 6 from J, leaving 14 bases between them. Here the CDR3 DNA reads TGCGCCAGCAGCCAAAGAACAGGGTTTTCCAATGAGCAGTTCTTC. It translates to CASSQRTGFSNEQFF.

The chain combines TRBV12-3 or TRBV12-4 with TRBJ2-1; a weak D match, TRBD1 (5 bases). The V end lost 5 bases, the J end lost 7 bases, and 12 bases lay between the germline ends. This CDR3 comprises 13 residues. CDR3 in DNA: TGTGCCAGCAGTCGGACAACAGAGAATGAGCAGTTCTTC. This codes for CASSRTTENEQFF.